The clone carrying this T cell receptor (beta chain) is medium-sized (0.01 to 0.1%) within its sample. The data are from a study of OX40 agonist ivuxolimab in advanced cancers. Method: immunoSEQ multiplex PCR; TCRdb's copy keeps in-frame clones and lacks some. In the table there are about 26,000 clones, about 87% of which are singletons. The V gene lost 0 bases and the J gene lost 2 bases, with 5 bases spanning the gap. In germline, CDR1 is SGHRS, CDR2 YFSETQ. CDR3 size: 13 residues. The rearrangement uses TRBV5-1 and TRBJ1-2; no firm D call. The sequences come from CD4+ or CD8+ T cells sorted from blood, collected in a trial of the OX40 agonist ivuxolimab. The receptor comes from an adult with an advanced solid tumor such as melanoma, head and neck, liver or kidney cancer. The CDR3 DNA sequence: TGCGCCAGCAGCTTGGGCGTGAACTATGGCTACACCTTC. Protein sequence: CASSLGVNYGYTF.